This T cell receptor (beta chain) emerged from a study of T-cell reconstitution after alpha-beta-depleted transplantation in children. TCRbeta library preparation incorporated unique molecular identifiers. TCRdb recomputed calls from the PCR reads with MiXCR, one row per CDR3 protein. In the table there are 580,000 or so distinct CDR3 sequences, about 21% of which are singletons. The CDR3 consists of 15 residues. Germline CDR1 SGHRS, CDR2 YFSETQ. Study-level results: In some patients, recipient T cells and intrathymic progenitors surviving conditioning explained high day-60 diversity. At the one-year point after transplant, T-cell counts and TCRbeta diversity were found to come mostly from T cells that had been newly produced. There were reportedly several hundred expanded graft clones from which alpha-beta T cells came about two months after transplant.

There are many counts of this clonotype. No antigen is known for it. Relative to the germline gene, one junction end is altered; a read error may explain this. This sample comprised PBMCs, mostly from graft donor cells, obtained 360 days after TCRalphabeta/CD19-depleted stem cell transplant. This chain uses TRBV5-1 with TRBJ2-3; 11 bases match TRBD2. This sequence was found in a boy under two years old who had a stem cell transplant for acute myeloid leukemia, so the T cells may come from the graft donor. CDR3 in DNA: TGTGCCAGCAGCTTGACTAGCGGGGTCACAGATACGCAGTATTTT. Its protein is CASSLTSGVTDTQYF.